The T cell receptor beta chain under discussion was sequenced for a study of cytomegalovirus exposure and HLA in healthy donors. Separation from the roughly 670-subject first cohort characterized the approximately 120-subject validation cohort, to which the donors belonged. Germline V gene lookup returns CDR1 KGHSH and CDR2 LQKENI. Trimming cost V 4 bases and J 7 bases, with 17 bases left between them. The CDR3 consists of 15 residues. The data were produced by immunoSEQ multiplex PCR, yet TCRdb's version contains in-frame clones alone and is incomplete. In the table there are roughly 79,000 clones, more than 85% of which are singletons. Study-level findings and limits: Reportedly, diagnosis of cytomegalovirus status by the classifier showed high specificity and sensitivity.

Regarding this clone: Its antigen is currently unknown.

The rearrangement uses TRBV18 and TRBJ1-5; a possible D gene is TRBD1 (6 bases). Sequenced sample: PBMCs. The receptor's source is a young man in good health and CMV-seronegative. The CDR3, as DNA: TGTGCCAGCTCACGAAACAACAGGGTAGGCCAGCCCCAGCATTTT. This encodes CASSRNNRVGQPQHF.